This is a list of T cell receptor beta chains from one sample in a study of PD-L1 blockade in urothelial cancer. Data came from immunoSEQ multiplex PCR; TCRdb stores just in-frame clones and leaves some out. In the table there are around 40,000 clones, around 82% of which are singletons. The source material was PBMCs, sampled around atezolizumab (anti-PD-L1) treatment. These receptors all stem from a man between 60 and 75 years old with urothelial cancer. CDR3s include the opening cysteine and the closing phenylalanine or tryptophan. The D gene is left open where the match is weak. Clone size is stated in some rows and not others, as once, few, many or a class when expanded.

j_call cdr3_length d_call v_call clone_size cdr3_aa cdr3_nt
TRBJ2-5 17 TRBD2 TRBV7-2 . CASSSTPSGGARETQYF TGTGCCAGCAGCTCAACACCTAGCGGGGGGGCCCGGGAGACCCAGTACTTC
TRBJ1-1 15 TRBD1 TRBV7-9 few CASSLADRANTEAFF TGTGCCAGCAGCTTAGCAGACAGGGCCAACACTGAAGCTTTCTTT
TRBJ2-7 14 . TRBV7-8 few CASSPLDGAYEQYF TGTGCCAGCAGCCCCCTGGACGGGGCCTACGAGCAGTACTTC
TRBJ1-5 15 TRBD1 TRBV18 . CASSRGQGADQPQHF TGTGCCAGCTCAAGGGGACAGGGGGCGGATCAGCCCCAGCATTTT
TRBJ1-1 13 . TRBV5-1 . CASSPREGTEAFF TGCGCCAGCAGCCCCAGGGAAGGCACTGAAGCTTTCTTT
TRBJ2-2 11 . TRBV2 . CASTVRGELFF TGTGCCAGCACAGTCCGCGGGGAGCTGTTTTTT
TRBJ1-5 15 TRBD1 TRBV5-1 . CASSLGQGVGQPQHF TGCGCCAGCAGCTTGGGACAGGGGGTAGGTCAGCCCCAGCATTTT
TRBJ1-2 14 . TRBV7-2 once CASNIQTGTYGYTF TGTGCCAGCAACATTCAAACAGGGACCTATGGCTACACCTTC
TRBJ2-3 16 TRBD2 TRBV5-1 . CASSLVSGAGTDTQYF TGCGCCAGCAGCTTGGTTAGCGGGGCCGGCACAGATACGCAGTATTTT
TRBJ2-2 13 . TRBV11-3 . CASSLLTTGELFF TGTGCCAGCAGCTTGTTGACTACGGGGGAGCTGTTTTTT
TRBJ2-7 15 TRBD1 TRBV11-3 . CASSLPRTGGHEQYF TGTGCCAGCAGCTTACCAAGGACAGGGGGTCACGAGCAGTACTTC
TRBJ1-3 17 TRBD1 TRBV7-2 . CASSARGGVGSGNTIYF TGTGCCAGCAGCGCCCGAGGGGGCGTCGGTTCTGGAAACACCATATATTTT
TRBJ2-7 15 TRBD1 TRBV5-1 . CASSLFGTGTYEQYF TGCGCCAGCAGCTTATTTGGGACAGGGACCTACGAGCAGTACTTC
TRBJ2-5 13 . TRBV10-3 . CAIMAGWGETQYF TGTGCCATCATGGCGGGGTGGGGGGAGACCCAGTACTTC
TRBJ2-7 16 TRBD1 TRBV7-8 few CASSLAVQGVIYEQYF TGTGCCAGCAGCTTAGCGGTTCAGGGGGTTATCTACGAGCAGTACTTC
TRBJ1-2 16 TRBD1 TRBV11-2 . CASSIPGQGAYYGYTF TGTGCCAGCAGCATTCCGGGACAGGGGGCATACTATGGCTACACCTTC
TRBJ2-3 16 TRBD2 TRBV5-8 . CASSLGLAGFTDTQYF TGTGCCAGCAGCTTGGGACTAGCGGGGTTCACAGATACGCAGTATTTT
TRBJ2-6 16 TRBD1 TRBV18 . CASSGTDRSGANVLTF TGTGCCAGCTCAGGGACAGACAGATCTGGGGCCAACGTCCTGACTTTC
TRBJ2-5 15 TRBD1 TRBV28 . CASTQGTGGPETQYF TGTGCCAGCACCCAGGGGACAGGGGGCCCAGAGACCCAGTACTTC
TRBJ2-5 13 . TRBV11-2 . CASSWALQETQYF TGTGCCAGCAGCTGGGCCCTCCAAGAGACCCAGTACTTC
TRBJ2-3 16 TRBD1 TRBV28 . CASSFGTGTSTDTQYF TGTGCCAGCAGTTTCGGGACAGGGACTAGCACAGATACGCAGTATTTT
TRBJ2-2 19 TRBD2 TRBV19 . CASSIGSSGTSAGRGELFF TGTGCCAGTAGTATCGGGTCCTCCGGGACTTCAGCGGGAAGGGGGGAGCTGTTTTTT
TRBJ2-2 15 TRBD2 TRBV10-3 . CAISRLAGVTGELFF TGTGCCATCAGCCGACTAGCGGGAGTAACCGGGGAGCTGTTTTTT
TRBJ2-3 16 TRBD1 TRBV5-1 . CASIADRGSFTDTQYF TGCGCCAGCATCGCGGACAGGGGAAGTTTCACAGATACGCAGTATTTT
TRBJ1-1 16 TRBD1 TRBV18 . CASSSLPPGQGAEAFF TGTGCCAGCTCATCATTGCCTCCGGGACAGGGGGCTGAAGCTTTCTTT
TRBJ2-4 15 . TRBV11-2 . CASCPRGTAKNIQYF TGTGCCAGCTGCCCGCGGGGCACTGCCAAAAACATTCAGTACTTC
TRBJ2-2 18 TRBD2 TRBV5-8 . CASRFDGLAGWNTGELFF TGTGCCAGCAGATTTGACGGACTAGCGGGATGGAACACCGGGGAGCTGTTTTTT
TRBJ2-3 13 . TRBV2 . CASSGNTERTQYF TGTGCCAGCAGTGGCAACACCGAACGTACGCAGTATTTT
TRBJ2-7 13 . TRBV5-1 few CASSLTSGYEQYF TGCGCCAGCAGCTTGACTAGTGGGTACGAGCAGTACTTC
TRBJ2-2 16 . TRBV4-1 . CASSQEPGSSPGELFF TGCGCCAGCAGCCAAGAGCCAGGATCCAGCCCCGGGGAGCTGTTTTTT
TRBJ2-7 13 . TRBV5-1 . CASSLEGNYEQYF TGCGCCAGCAGCTTGGAGGGGAACTACGAGCAGTACTTC
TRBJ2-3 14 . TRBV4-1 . CASSRASERDTQYF TGCGCCAGCAGCCGCGCCTCTGAGCGCGATACGCAGTATTTT
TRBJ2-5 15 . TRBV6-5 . CASSYSGGAPETQYF TGTGCCAGCAGTTACTCCGGAGGGGCTCCCGAGACCCAGTACTTC
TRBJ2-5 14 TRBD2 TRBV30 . CAWSVGGGRETQYF TGTGCCTGGAGCGTCGGTGGCGGGAGAGAGACCCAGTACTTC
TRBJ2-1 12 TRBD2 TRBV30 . CAWNPGRDEQFF TGTGCCTGGAACCCAGGGAGGGATGAGCAGTTCTTC
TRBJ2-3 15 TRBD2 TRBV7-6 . CASSLGAGGSDTQYF TGTGCCAGCAGCTTAGGAGCGGGAGGTTCAGATACGCAGTATTTT
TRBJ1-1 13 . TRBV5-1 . CASSLGTATEAFF TGCGCCAGCAGCTTGGGGACAGCCACTGAAGCTTTCTTT
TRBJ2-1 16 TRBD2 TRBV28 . CASSLLAGLVVDEQFF TGTGCCAGCAGTCTTCTAGCGGGGCTCGTGGTCGATGAGCAGTTCTTC
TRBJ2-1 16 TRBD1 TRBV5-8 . CASSIGTGANYNEQFF TGTGCCAGCAGCATTGGGACAGGGGCGAACTACAATGAGCAGTTCTTC
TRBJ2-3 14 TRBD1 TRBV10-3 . CAISPTGKSDTQYF TGTGCCATCAGCCCGACAGGGAAGTCAGATACGCAGTATTTT
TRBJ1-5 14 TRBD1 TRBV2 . CASSLTGGPQPQHF TGTGCCAGCAGTTTAACAGGGGGCCCTCAGCCCCAGCATTTT